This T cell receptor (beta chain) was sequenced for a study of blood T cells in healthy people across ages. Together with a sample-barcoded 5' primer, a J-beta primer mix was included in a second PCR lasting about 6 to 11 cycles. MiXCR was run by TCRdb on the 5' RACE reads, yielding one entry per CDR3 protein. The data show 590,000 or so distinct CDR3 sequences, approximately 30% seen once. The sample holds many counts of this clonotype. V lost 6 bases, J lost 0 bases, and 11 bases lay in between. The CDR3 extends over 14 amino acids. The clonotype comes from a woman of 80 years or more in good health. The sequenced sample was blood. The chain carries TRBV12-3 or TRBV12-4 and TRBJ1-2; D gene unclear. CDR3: CASSPSVANYGYTF. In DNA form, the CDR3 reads TGTGCCAGCAGCCCTTCCGTAGCTAACTATGGCTACACCTTC.